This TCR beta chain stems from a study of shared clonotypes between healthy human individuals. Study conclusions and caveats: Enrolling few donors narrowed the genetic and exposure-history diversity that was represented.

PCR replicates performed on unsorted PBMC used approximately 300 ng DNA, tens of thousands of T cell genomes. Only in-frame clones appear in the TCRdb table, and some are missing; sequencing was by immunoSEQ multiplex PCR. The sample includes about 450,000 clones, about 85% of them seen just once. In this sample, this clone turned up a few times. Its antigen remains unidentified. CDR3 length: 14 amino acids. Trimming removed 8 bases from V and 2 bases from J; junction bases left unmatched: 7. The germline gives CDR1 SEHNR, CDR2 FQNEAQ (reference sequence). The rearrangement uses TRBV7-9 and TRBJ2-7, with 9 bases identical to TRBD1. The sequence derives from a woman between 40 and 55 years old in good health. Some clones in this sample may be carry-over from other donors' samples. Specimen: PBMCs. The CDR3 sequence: CASGSGTGPYEQYF. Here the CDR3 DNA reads TGTGCCAGCGGGTCCGGGACAGGGCCCTACGAGCAGTACTTC.